Described below is a single TCR beta chain sequence and its context. The antigen is unknown. The data originate from a study of cytomegalovirus exposure and HLA in healthy donors. Study conclusions and caveats: TCR beta V- and J-gene trimming was later associated with a missense DCLRE1C variant. Published work reported that the classifier diagnosed cytomegalovirus status with high specificity and sensitivity.

Amplification used 60 Vbeta primers and 13 Jbeta primers. The method was immunoSEQ multiplex PCR; TCRdb's version includes in-frame clones alone and lacks a portion of them. The sample has over 80,000 clones; roughly 80% are singletons. Germline CDR1 SGHNT, CDR2 YENEEA. The CDR3 consists of 18 residues. The J segment lost 1 base and the V segment lost 4 bases, leaving 14 bases of the junction unmatched. What was sequenced was PBMCs. The sequence was collected from a man between 60 and 70 years old in good health and CMV-seropositive. The V and J genes are TRBV11-3 and TRBJ2-7; 9 nucleotides line up with TRBD1. CDR3 DNA sequence: TGTGCCAGCAGCTATTCGGACAGGGGAGACAGGCGATCCTACGAGCAGTACTTC. Protein sequence: CASSYSDRGDRRSYEQYF.